This TCR beta chain was profiled in a study of early T cells in non-severe SARS-CoV-2 infection. The germline V gene encodes CDR1 SGHNT and CDR2 YENEEA. The CDR3 loop spans 13 amino acids. V lost 5 bases, J lost 7 bases, and 5 bases stayed unmatched. In regard to this clonotype: The antigen is undetermined.

The TCR library protocol attached unique molecular identifiers to the individual cDNA molecules. Using its own MiXCR run on the 5' RACE reads, TCRdb lists one record per CDR3 protein. This sample has tens of thousands of distinct CDR3 sequences; roughly 13% occur once, and the top ten carry under 1.5%. Broader study findings: VDJdb matching skewed toward anti-spike CD8 responses, missing private and CD4 specificities.

The sequenced sample was whole blood. This receptor was taken from an adult who was a healthcare worker with PCR-confirmed SARS-CoV-2 infection or an uninfected control (not recorded which). V and J are TRBV11-3 and TRBJ2-1, with 7 bases matching TRBD2. This CDR3 is CASSRRGRNEQFF. DNA of the CDR3: TGTGCCAGCAGCCGGCGGGGGAGGAATGAGCAGTTCTTC.